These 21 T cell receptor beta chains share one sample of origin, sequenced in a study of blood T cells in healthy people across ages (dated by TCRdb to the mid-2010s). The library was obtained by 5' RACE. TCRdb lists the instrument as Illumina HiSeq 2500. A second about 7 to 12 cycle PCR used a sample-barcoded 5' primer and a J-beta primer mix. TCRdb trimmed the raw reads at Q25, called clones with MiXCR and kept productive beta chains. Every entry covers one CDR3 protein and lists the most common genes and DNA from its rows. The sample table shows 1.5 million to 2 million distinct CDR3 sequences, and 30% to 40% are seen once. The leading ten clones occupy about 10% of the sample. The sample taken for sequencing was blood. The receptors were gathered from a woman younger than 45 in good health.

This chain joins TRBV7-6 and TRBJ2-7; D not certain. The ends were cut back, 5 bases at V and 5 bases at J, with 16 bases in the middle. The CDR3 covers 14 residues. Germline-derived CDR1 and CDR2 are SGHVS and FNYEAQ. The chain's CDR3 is CASSPSSVRNEQYF. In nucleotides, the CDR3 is TGTGCCAGCAGCCCATCTAGTGTAAGAAACGAGCAGTACTTC.

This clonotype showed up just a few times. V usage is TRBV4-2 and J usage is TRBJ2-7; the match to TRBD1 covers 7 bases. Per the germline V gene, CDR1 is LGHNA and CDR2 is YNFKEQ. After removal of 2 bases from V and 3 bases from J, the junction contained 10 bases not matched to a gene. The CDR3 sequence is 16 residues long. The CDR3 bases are TGTGCCAGCAGCCAAACGCTGCGGACAGGAGGCTACGAGCAGTACTTC. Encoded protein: CASSQTLRTGGYEQYF.

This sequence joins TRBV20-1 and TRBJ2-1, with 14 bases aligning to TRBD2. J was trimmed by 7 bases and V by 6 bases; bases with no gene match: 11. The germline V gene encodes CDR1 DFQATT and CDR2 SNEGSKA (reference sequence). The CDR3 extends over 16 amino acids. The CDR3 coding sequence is TGCAGTGCCACCGCGGGGACTAGCGGGAGACCAAATGAGCAGTTCTTC. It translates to CSATAGTSGRPNEQFF.

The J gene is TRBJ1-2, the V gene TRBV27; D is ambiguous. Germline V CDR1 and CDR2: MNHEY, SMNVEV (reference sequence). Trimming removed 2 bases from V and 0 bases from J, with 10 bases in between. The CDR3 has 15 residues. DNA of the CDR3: TGTGCCAGCAGTTTAGAGGCAGCTTCTAACTATGGCTACACCTTC. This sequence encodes CASSLEAASNYGYTF.

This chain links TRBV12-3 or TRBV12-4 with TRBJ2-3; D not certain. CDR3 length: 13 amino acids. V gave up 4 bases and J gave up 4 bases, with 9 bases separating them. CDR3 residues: CASSSNYPDTQYF. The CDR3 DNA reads TGTGCCAGCAGTTCGAACTATCCAGATACGCAGTATTTT.

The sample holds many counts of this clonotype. CDR3 coding DNA: TGTGCCAGCAGCTTATTGGACGGGCCCTCCTACGAGCAGTACTTC. Its translation is CASSLLDGPSYEQYF. The rearrangement uses TRBV7-8 and TRBJ2-7; no reliable D call. The V end lost 2 bases, the J end lost 0 bases, and 11 bases lay between the germline ends. The CDR3 is 15 residues long. In germline, CDR1 is SGHVS, CDR2 FQNEAQ.

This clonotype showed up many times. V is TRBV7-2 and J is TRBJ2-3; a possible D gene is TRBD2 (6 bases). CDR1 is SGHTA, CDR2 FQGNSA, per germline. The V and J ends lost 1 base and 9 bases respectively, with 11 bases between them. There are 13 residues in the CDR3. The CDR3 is CASSLELEGTQYF. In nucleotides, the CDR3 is TGTGCCAGCAGCTTAGAACTGGAGGGGACGCAGTATTTT. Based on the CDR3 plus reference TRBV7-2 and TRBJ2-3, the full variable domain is GAGVSQSPSNKVTEKGKDVELRCDPISGHTALYWYRQSLGQGLEFLIYFQGNSAPDKSGLPSDRFSAERTGGSVSTLTIQRTQQEDSAVYLCASSLELEGTQYFGPGTRLTVL.

CDR3 DNA sequence: TGTGCCAGTAGTTGGGCTAGCGGGAGTGCCGAGCAGTACTTC. This encodes CASSWASGSAEQYF. The V gene is TRBV19, the J gene TRBJ2-7; 10 nucleotides line up with TRBD2. Germline loops: CDR1 LNHDA, CDR2 SQIVND (reference sequence). Losses at the gene ends were 5 bases for V and 6 bases for J; bases not matched to a gene: 7. The CDR3 extends over 14 amino acids.

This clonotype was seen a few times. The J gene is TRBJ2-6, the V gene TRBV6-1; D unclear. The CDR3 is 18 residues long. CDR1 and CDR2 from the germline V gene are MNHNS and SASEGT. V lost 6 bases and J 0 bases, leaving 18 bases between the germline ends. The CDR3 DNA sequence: TGTGCCAGCAGCGCGCGTGGCAGGACCACCTCTGGGGCCAACGTCCTGACTTTC. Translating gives CASSARGRTTSGANVLTF.

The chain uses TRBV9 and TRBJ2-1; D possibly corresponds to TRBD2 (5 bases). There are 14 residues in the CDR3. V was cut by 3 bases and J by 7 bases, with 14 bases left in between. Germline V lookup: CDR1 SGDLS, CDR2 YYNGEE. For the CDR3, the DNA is TGTGCCAGCAGCGCTACCGGGATTCCAAATGAGCAGTTCTTC. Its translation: CASSATGIPNEQFF.

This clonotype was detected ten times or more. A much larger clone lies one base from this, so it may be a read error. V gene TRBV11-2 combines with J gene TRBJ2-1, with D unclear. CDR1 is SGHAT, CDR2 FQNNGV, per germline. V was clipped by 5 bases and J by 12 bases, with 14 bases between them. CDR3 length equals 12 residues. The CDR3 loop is CASSPERFPQFF. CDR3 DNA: TGTGCCAGCAGCCCGGAACGATTCCCGCAGTTCTTC. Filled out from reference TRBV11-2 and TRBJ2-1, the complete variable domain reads EAGVAQSPRYKIIEKRQSVAFWCNPISGHATLYWYQQILGQGPKLLIQFQNNGVVDDSQLPKDRFSAERLKGVDSTLKIQPAKLEDSAVYLCASSPERFPQFFGPGTRLTVL.

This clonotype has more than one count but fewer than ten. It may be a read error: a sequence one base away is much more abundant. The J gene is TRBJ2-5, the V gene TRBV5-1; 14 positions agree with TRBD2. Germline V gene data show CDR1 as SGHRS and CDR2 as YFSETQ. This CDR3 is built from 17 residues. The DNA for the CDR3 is TGCGCCGGCAGCATTCCCGGGACTAGCGGGAGAGGAGAGACCCAGTACTTC. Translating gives CAGSIPGTSGRGETQYF.

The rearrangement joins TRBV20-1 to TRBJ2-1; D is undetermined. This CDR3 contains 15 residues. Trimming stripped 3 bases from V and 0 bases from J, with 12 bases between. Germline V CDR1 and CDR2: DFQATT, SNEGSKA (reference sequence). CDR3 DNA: TGCAGTGCTAGCGCCCCTAGTAGCTCCTACAATGAGCAGTTCTTC. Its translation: CSASAPSSSYNEQFF.

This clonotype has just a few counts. The CDR3 region has the DNA TGTGCCAGCAGCCAAGGCAGGGGGGACACCATATATTTT. Translating gives CASSQGRGDTIYF. This rearrangement joins TRBV4-2 to TRBJ1-3; 7 bases line up with TRBD1. CDR1 is LGHNA and CDR2 is YNFKEQ in the germline V gene. V lost 1 base and J lost 8; bases outside the gene matches: 2. This CDR3 is built from 13 residues.

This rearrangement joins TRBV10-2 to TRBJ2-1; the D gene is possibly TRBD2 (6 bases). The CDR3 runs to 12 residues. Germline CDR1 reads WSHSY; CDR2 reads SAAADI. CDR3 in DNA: TGCACTAGCATGTATCCGGGTAATGAGCAGTTCTTC. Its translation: CTSMYPGNEQFF.

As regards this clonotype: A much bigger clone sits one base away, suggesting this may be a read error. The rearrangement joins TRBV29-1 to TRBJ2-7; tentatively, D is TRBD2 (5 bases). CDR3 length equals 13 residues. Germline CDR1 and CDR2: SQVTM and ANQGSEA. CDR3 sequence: CSVEVLGSYGQYF. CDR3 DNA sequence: TGCAGCGTTGAGGTACTAGGCTCCTACGGGCAGTACTTC.

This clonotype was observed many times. CDR3 nucleotides: TGTGCCAGCAGCGCCACTCCCGGGACTTCCCTCTCTGGGGCCAACGTCCTGACTTTC. This gives the protein CASSATPGTSLSGANVLTF. The rearrangement joins TRBV9 to TRBJ2-6, with a weak D call TRBD2 (6 bases). Germline CDR1 is SGDLS and CDR2 is YYNGEE. Trimming left V 3 bases short and J 0 bases short, with 19 bases between. CDR3 length equals 19 residues.

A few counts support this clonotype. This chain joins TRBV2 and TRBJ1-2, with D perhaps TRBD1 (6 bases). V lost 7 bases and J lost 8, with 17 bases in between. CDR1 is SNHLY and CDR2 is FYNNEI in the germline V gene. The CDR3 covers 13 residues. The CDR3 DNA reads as TGTGCCAGCAATGAGCTTGGACAGTTCGGCTACACCTTC. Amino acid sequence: CASNELGQFGYTF.

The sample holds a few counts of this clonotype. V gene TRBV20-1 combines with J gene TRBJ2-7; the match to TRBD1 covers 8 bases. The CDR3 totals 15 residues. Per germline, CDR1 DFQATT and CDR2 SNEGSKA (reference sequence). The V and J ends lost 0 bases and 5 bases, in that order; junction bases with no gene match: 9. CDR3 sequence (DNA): TGCAGTGCTAGAGAGACCCGGACAGGGACCCACGAGCAGTACTTC. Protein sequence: CSARETRTGTHEQYF.

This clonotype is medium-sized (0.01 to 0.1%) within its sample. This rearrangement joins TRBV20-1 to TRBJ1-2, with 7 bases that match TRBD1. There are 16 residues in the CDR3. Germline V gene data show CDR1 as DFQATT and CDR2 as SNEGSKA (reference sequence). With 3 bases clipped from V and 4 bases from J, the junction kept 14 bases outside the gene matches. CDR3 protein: CSAREVGQLAPYGYTF. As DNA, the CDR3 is TGCAGTGCTAGGGAAGTGGGACAGTTGGCCCCCTATGGCTACACCTTC.

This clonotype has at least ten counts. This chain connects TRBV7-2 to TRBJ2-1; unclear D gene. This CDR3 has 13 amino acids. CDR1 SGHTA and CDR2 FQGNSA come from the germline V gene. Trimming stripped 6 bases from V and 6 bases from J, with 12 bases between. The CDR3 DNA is TGTGCCAGCAGGCTGCCGCCCACCAATGAGCAGTTCTTC. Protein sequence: CASRLPPTNEQFF.